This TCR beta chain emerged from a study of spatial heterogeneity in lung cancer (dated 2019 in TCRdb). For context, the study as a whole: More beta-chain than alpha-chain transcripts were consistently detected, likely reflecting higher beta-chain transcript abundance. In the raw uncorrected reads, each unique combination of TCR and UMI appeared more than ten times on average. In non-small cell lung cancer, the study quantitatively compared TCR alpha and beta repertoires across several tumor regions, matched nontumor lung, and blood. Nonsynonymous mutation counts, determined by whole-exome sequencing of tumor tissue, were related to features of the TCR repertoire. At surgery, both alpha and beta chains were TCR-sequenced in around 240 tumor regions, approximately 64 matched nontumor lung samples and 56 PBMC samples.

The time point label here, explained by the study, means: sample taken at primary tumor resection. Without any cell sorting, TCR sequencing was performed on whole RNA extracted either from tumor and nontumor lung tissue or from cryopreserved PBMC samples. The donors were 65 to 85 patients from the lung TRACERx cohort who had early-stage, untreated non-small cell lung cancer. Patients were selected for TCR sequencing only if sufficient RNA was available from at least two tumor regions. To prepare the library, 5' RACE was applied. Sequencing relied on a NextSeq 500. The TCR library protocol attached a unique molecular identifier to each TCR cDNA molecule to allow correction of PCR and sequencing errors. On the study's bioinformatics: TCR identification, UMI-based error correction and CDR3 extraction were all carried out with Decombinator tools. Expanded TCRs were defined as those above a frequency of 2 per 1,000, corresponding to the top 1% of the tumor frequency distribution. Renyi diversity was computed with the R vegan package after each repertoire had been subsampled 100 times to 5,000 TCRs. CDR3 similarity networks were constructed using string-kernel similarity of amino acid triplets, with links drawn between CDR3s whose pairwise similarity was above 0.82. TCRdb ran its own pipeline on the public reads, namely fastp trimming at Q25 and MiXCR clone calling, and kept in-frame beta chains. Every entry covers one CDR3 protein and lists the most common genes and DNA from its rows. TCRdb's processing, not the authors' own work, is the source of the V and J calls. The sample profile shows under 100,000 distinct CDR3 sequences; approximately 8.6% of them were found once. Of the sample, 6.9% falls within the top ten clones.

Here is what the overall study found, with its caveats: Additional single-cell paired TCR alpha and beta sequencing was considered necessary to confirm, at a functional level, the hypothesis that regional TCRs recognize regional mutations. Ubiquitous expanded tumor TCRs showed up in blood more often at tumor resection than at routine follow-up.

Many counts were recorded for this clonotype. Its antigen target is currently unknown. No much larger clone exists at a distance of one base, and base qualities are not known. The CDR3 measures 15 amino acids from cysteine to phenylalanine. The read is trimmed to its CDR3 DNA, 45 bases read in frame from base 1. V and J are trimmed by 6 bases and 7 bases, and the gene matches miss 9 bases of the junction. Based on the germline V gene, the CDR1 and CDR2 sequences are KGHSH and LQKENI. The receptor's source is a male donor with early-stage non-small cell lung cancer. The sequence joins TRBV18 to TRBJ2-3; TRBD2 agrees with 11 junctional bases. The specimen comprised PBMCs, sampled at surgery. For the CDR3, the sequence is CASSAGTSGSNTQYF. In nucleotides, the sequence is TGTGCCAGCTCGGCGGGGACTAGCGGATCCAATACGCAGTATTTT.